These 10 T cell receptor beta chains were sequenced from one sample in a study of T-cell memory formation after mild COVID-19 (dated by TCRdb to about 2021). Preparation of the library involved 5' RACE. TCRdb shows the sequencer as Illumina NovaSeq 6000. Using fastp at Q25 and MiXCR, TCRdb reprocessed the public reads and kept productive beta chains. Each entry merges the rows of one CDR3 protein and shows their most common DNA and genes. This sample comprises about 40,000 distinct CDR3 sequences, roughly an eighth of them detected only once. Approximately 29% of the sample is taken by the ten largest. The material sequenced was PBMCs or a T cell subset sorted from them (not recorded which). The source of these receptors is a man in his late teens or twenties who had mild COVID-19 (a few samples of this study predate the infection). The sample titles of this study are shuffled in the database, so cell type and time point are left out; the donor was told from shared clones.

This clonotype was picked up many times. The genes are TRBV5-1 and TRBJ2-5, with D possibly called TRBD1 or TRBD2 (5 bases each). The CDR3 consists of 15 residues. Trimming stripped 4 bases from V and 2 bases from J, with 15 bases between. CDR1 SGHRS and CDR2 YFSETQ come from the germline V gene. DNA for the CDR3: TGCGCCAGCAGCCAAGGGACGGCGAAACAAGAGACCCAGTACTTC. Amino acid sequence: CASSQGTAKQETQYF.

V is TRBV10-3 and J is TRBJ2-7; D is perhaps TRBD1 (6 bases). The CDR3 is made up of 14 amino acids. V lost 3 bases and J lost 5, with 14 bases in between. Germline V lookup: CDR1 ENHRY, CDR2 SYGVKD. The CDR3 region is CAISDGQGPDEQYF. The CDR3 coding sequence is TGTGCCATCAGTGATGGGCAGGGGCCGGACGAGCAGTACTTC.

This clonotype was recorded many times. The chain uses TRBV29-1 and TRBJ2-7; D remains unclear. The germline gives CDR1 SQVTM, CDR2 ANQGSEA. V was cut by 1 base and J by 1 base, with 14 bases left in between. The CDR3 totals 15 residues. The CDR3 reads CSVEAWDDGSYEQYV. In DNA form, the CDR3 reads TGCAGCGTTGAAGCTTGGGATGACGGATCCTACGAGCAGTACGTC.

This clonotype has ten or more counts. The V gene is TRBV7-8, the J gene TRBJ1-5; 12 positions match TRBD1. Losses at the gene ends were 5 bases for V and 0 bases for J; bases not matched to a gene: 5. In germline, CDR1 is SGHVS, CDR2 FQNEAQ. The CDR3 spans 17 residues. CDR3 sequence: CASSPRGQGASNQPQHF. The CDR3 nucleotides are TGTGCCAGCAGCCCAAGGGGACAGGGGGCTAGCAATCAGCCCCAGCATTTT.

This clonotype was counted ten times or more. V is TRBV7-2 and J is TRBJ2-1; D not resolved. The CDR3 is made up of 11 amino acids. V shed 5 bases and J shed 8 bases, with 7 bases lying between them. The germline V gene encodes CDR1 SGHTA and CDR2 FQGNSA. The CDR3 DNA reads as TGTGCCAGCAGCCAAACTGATGAGCAGTTCTTC. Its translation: CASSQTDEQFF.

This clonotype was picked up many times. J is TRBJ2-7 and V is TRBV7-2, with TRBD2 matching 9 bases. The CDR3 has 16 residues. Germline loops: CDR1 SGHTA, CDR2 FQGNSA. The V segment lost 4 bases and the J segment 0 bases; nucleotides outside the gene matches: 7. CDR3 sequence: CASSSSLAGLSYEQYF. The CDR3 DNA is TGTGCCAGCAGCTCCAGCCTAGCGGGGCTCTCCTACGAGCAGTACTTC.

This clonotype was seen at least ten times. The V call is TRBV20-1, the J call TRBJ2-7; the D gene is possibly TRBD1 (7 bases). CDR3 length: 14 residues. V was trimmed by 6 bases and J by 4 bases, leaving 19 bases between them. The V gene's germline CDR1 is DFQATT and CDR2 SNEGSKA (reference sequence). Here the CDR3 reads CSAPAGTAPYEQYV. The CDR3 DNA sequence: TGCAGTGCCCCGGCGGGGACAGCTCCTTACGAGCAGTACGTC.

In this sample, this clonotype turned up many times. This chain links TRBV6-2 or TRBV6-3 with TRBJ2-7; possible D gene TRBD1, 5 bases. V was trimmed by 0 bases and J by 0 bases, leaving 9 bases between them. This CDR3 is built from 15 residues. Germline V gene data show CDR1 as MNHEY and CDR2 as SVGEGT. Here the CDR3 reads CASSYSQGFSYEQYF. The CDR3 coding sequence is TGTGCCAGCAGTTACTCGCAGGGTTTCTCCTACGAGCAGTACTTC.

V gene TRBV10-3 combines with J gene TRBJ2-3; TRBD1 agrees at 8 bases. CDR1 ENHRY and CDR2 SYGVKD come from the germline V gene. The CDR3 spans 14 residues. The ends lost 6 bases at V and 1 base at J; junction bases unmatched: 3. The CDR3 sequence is CAISRGQGTDTQYF. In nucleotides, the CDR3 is TGTGCCATCAGCAGGGGGCAAGGCACAGATACGCAGTATTTT.

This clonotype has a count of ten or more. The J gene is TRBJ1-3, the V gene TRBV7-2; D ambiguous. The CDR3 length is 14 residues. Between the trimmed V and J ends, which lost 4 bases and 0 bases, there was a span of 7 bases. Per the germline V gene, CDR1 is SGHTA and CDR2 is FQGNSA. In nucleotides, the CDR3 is TGTGCCAGCAGCTCAATCGCCTCTGGAAACACCATATATTTT. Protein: CASSSIASGNTIYF.